A selection of T cell receptor beta chains follows, all from one sample in a study of early T cells in non-severe SARS-CoV-2 infection. TCRdb processed the 5' RACE reads anew with MiXCR; each CDR3 protein has one entry. The sample carries fewer than 75,000 distinct CDR3 sequences, over 20% recorded once. This material consisted of whole blood, taken at baseline. These receptors were taken from an adult who was a healthcare worker with PCR-confirmed SARS-CoV-2 infection or an uninfected control (not recorded which). The CDR3 runs from the conserved cysteine through the conserved F or W. Fields, in order: V gene, clone size, D gene, J gene, CDR3 DNA, CDR3 protein. The D gene is left open where the match is weak. Clone sizes are given selectively: once, few, many, or a class where the clone is expanded.

v_call: TRBV4-1
clone_size: .
d_call: .
j_call: TRBJ2-5
cdr3_nt: TGCGCCAGCAGCCAAGGTCTAATAAGGTCGGAGGAGACCCAGTACTTC
cdr3_aa: CASSQGLIRSEETQYF

v_call: TRBV7-3
clone_size: .
d_call: .
j_call: TRBJ2-3
cdr3_nt: TGTGCCAGCAGCTCCTTCGGGGGAACAGATACGCAGTATTTT
cdr3_aa: CASSSFGGTDTQYF

v_call: TRBV6-1
clone_size: few
d_call: .
j_call: TRBJ1-2
cdr3_nt: TGTGCCAGCACGAAAGATAACTATGGCTACACCTTC
cdr3_aa: CASTKDNYGYTF

v_call: TRBV25-1
clone_size: .
d_call: .
j_call: TRBJ2-7
cdr3_nt: TGTGCCAGCAGTGACGGGGGACGGGGCTACGAGCAGTACTTC
cdr3_aa: CASSDGGRGYEQYF

v_call: TRBV20-1
clone_size: few
d_call: .
j_call: TRBJ2-5
cdr3_nt: TGCAGTGCTAACCGGGGGGCACAGACCCAGTACTTC
cdr3_aa: CSANRGAQTQYF

v_call: TRBV5-1
clone_size: few
d_call: .
j_call: TRBJ1-1
cdr3_nt: TGCGCCAGCAGCCTGCAGGGAAACACTGAAGCTTTCTTT
cdr3_aa: CASSLQGNTEAFF

v_call: TRBV20-1
clone_size: many
d_call: TRBD1
j_call: TRBJ1-2
cdr3_nt: TGCAGTGCTACCGGGACAGGGTATGGCTACACCTTC
cdr3_aa: CSATGTGYGYTF

v_call: TRBV7-9
clone_size: few
d_call: .
j_call: TRBJ2-5
cdr3_nt: TGTGCCAGCAGCTTAGGCTCCGGGGATGGAGAGACCCAGTACTTC
cdr3_aa: CASSLGSGDGETQYF

v_call: TRBV12-3/TRBV12-4
clone_size: .
d_call: TRBD1
j_call: TRBJ1-4
cdr3_nt: TGTGCCAGCAGTACGCGGACAGGGGGAAATTTGAAGGAGGAAAAACTGTTTTTT
cdr3_aa: CASSTRTGGNLKEEKLFF

v_call: TRBV4-1
clone_size: .
d_call: TRBD1
j_call: TRBJ1-2
cdr3_nt: TGCGCCAGCAGCCAAGCTGGGACAGTCTCGGGCTACACCTTC
cdr3_aa: CASSQAGTVSGYTF

v_call: TRBV13
clone_size: few
d_call: TRBD2
j_call: TRBJ2-3
cdr3_nt: TGTGCCAGCAGCTTACTAGCGGGCACAGATACGCAGTATTTT
cdr3_aa: CASSLLAGTDTQYF

v_call: TRBV24-1
clone_size: many
d_call: TRBD2
j_call: TRBJ2-1
cdr3_nt: TGTGCCACCAGTGACTCCCGGGCCGGGACTAGTAGAGGGGATGAGCAGTTCTTC
cdr3_aa: CATSDSRAGTSRGDEQFF

v_call: TRBV20-1
clone_size: .
d_call: TRBD1
j_call: TRBJ2-5
cdr3_nt: TGCAGTGCTAGAGATGGGACAGGGGAAGAGACCCAGTACTTC
cdr3_aa: CSARDGTGEETQYF

v_call: TRBV20-1
clone_size: many
d_call: .
j_call: TRBJ1-5
cdr3_nt: TGCAGTGCTAGTCCAGGGGCTGGCAATCAGCCCCAGCATTTT
cdr3_aa: CSASPGAGNQPQHF

v_call: TRBV28
clone_size: few
d_call: .
j_call: TRBJ1-2
cdr3_nt: TGTGCCAGCAGTTCCCCCCCCCTCGCCCACTATGGCTACACCTTC
cdr3_aa: CASSSPPLAHYGYTF

v_call: TRBV20-1
clone_size: .
d_call: TRBD2
j_call: TRBJ2-7
cdr3_nt: TGCAGTGCTAGAGGCGGACTAGCGGGAACTTTCTCCTACGAGCAGTACTTC
cdr3_aa: CSARGGLAGTFSYEQYF

v_call: TRBV5-1
clone_size: .
d_call: .
j_call: TRBJ2-5
cdr3_nt: TGCGCCAGCAGCCCTTGGACAGAAGAGACCCAGTACTTC
cdr3_aa: CASSPWTEETQYF

v_call: TRBV12-3/TRBV12-4
clone_size: few
d_call: .
j_call: TRBJ1-2
cdr3_nt: TGTGCCAGCAGCCCCCAATTCTATGGCTACACCTTC
cdr3_aa: CASSPQFYGYTF

v_call: TRBV12-3/TRBV12-4
clone_size: .
d_call: .
j_call: TRBJ2-1
cdr3_nt: TGTGCCAGCAGTGACCTGGCAGGCCATGAGCAGTTCTTC
cdr3_aa: CASSDLAGHEQFF

v_call: TRBV9
clone_size: .
d_call: TRBD1
j_call: TRBJ2-7
cdr3_nt: TGTGCCAGCAGTTCCAGGGGGCGCGAAGGCGAGCAGTACTTC
cdr3_aa: CASSSRGREGEQYF

v_call: TRBV14
clone_size: .
d_call: .
j_call: TRBJ2-2
cdr3_nt: TGTGCCAGCAGCCTGTTGGGCCAGATCACCGGGGAGCTGTTTTTT
cdr3_aa: CASSLLGQITGELFF

v_call: TRBV2
clone_size: .
d_call: .
j_call: TRBJ2-2
cdr3_nt: TGTGCCAGCAGTGTACAGGGTTCCGGGGCCGGGGAGCTGTTTTTT
cdr3_aa: CASSVQGSGAGELFF

v_call: TRBV19
clone_size: few
d_call: .
j_call: TRBJ2-3
cdr3_nt: TGTGCCAGTAGTACCGACTCCACAGATACGCAGTATTTT
cdr3_aa: CASSTDSTDTQYF

v_call: TRBV20-1
clone_size: .
d_call: .
j_call: TRBJ1-2
cdr3_nt: TGCAGTGCTACAGCAGTCAGGGGCTACACCTTC
cdr3_aa: CSATAVRGYTF

v_call: TRBV4-1
clone_size: many
d_call: TRBD1
j_call: TRBJ1-4
cdr3_nt: TGCGCCAGCAGCCAAGGATGGACAGGTTTTCGGGAAAAACTGTTTTTT
cdr3_aa: CASSQGWTGFREKLFF

v_call: TRBV5-1
clone_size: .
d_call: .
j_call: TRBJ2-3
cdr3_nt: TGCGCCAGCAGCGGGCAGGGCACAGATACGCAGTATTTT
cdr3_aa: CASSGQGTDTQYF

v_call: TRBV29-1
clone_size: .
d_call: .
j_call: TRBJ1-2
cdr3_nt: TGCAGCGTTGATGACACCTCGAAAGGCTACACCTTC
cdr3_aa: CSVDDTSKGYTF

v_call: TRBV20-1
clone_size: .
d_call: TRBD2
j_call: TRBJ2-1
cdr3_nt: TGCAGTGCTAGGGATCTAGCGGGGGGGTTCTACAATGAGCAGTTCTTC
cdr3_aa: CSARDLAGGFYNEQFF

v_call: TRBV7-3
clone_size: few
d_call: .
j_call: TRBJ1-1
cdr3_nt: TGTGCCAGCAGCTCCGGATCGGGCACTGAAGCTTTCTTT
cdr3_aa: CASSSGSGTEAFF

v_call: TRBV19
clone_size: few
d_call: .
j_call: TRBJ1-2
cdr3_nt: TGTGCCAGTAGTATAACGGGGCACGGCTACACCTTC
cdr3_aa: CASSITGHGYTF

v_call: TRBV7-3
clone_size: few
d_call: TRBD2
j_call: TRBJ2-7
cdr3_nt: TGTGCCAGCAGCCCATCTCCGGGAGCGGGGGGTATGTACTTC
cdr3_aa: CASSPSPGAGGMYF

v_call: TRBV30
clone_size: few
d_call: TRBD2
j_call: TRBJ2-7
cdr3_nt: TGTGCCTGGGGGAGGGGCGAGCAGTACTTC
cdr3_aa: CAWGRGEQYF

v_call: TRBV2
clone_size: few
d_call: TRBD1
j_call: TRBJ2-1
cdr3_nt: TGTGCCAGCAAAGGGACAGGGGGGTATGAGCAGTTCTTC
cdr3_aa: CASKGTGGYEQFF

v_call: TRBV3-1
clone_size: few
d_call: .
j_call: TRBJ2-3
cdr3_nt: TGTGCCAGCAGCCAAGGGACAGCTACAGATACGCAGTATTTT
cdr3_aa: CASSQGTATDTQYF

v_call: TRBV29-1
clone_size: few
d_call: TRBD1
j_call: TRBJ2-2
cdr3_nt: TGCAGCGGGGACAGGGGAAACACCGGGGAGCTGTTTTTT
cdr3_aa: CSGDRGNTGELFF

v_call: TRBV18
clone_size: .
d_call: TRBD1
j_call: TRBJ2-7
cdr3_nt: TGTGCCAGCTCACCCAGGGGGCAGAGGGGCCTACGATGGGAGCAGTACTTC
cdr3_aa: CASSPRGQRGLRWEQYF

v_call: TRBV2
clone_size: .
d_call: .
j_call: TRBJ2-2
cdr3_nt: TGTGCCAGCAGCGGAGCGCTTATCAGGATCGCCGGGGAGCTGTTTTTT
cdr3_aa: CASSGALIRIAGELFF

v_call: TRBV7-3
clone_size: .
d_call: TRBD2
j_call: TRBJ2-5
cdr3_nt: TGTGCCAGCAGCTCTCGCGGGGGTACGGATGAGACCCAGTACTTC
cdr3_aa: CASSSRGGTDETQYF

v_call: TRBV11-2
clone_size: few
d_call: .
j_call: TRBJ2-3
cdr3_nt: TGTGCCAGCAGCTTAGATCGAGGGGTGGATACGCAGTATTTT
cdr3_aa: CASSLDRGVDTQYF

v_call: TRBV7-8
clone_size: .
d_call: .
j_call: TRBJ2-1
cdr3_nt: TGTGCCAGCACCCTCTCCCCCCCGGGACAAGCCTTCTACGAGCAGTTCTTC
cdr3_aa: CASTLSPPGQAFYEQFF

v_call: TRBV5-4
clone_size: .
d_call: TRBD1
j_call: TRBJ2-5
cdr3_nt: TGTGCGACACGGGACAGGGTAGCAGAGACCCAGTACTTC
cdr3_aa: CATRDRVAETQYF

v_call: TRBV7-2
clone_size: few
d_call: TRBD1
j_call: TRBJ2-2
cdr3_nt: TGTGCCAGCAGCCCGGGACAGGGGATACCCGGGGAGCTGTTTTTT
cdr3_aa: CASSPGQGIPGELFF

v_call: TRBV3-1
clone_size: few
d_call: .
j_call: TRBJ2-7
cdr3_nt: TGTGCCAGCAGCCAAGATCGATGGCAGCAGTACTTC
cdr3_aa: CASSQDRWQQYF

v_call: TRBV30
clone_size: .
d_call: .
j_call: TRBJ2-7
cdr3_nt: TGTGCCTGGAGTGCCCTGGACAGAAACTACGAGCAGTACTTC
cdr3_aa: CAWSALDRNYEQYF

v_call: TRBV5-1
clone_size: few
d_call: TRBD2
j_call: TRBJ2-1
cdr3_nt: TGCGCCAGCAGCTCAGGACTAGCGGGCCGCGACAATGAGCAGTTCTTC
cdr3_aa: CASSSGLAGRDNEQFF

v_call: TRBV6-6
clone_size: .
d_call: .
j_call: TRBJ2-1
cdr3_nt: TGTGCCAGCAGTTACGTTCCAGGCAGGGCAGGCAATGAGCAGTTCTTC
cdr3_aa: CASSYVPGRAGNEQFF

v_call: TRBV4-1
clone_size: .
d_call: .
j_call: TRBJ2-1
cdr3_nt: TGCGCCAGCAGCCTTTTCAGGGAAAGGGACAATGAGCAGTTCTTC
cdr3_aa: CASSLFRERDNEQFF

v_call: TRBV29-1
clone_size: few
d_call: TRBD2
j_call: TRBJ2-1
cdr3_nt: TGCAGCGTGGGAGGGGTTGGTGGTGAGCAGTTCTTC
cdr3_aa: CSVGGVGGEQFF

v_call: TRBV5-1
clone_size: .
d_call: TRBD1
j_call: TRBJ2-1
cdr3_nt: TGCGCCAGCAGCTTAGACTCAGGGGGCAGGGCCAATGAGCAGTTCTTC
cdr3_aa: CASSLDSGGRANEQFF

v_call: TRBV10-3
clone_size: .
d_call: TRBD2
j_call: TRBJ2-7
cdr3_nt: TGTGCCATCAGTGGGTCGGATAGCGGGGCGACCTACGAGCAGTACTTC
cdr3_aa: CAISGSDSGATYEQYF

v_call: TRBV4-2
clone_size: few
d_call: .
j_call: TRBJ1-5
cdr3_nt: TGTGCCAGCAGCCAAGAGGAAGGGCGAAATCAGCCCCAGCATTTT
cdr3_aa: CASSQEEGRNQPQHF

v_call: TRBV25-1
clone_size: many
d_call: .
j_call: TRBJ1-6
cdr3_nt: TGTGCCAGCAGTGAAAAACGGAGTTCACCCCTCCACTTT
cdr3_aa: CASSEKRSSPLHF

v_call: TRBV12-3/TRBV12-4
clone_size: many
d_call: .
j_call: TRBJ1-2
cdr3_nt: TGTGCCAGCAGGCTCCCTACCGGCCGCTACACCTTC
cdr3_aa: CASRLPTGRYTF

v_call: TRBV3-1
clone_size: few
d_call: TRBD1
j_call: TRBJ1-6
cdr3_nt: TGTGCCAGCAGCCGAGGGGGCCCTACCTATAATTCACCCCTCCACTTT
cdr3_aa: CASSRGGPTYNSPLHF